The 9 T cell receptor beta chains in this list originate from one sample, sequenced in a study of cytomegalovirus exposure and HLA in healthy donors. With 60 Vbeta and 13 Jbeta primers, the PCR was carried out. Clones were read by immunoSEQ multiplex PCR, and TCRdb kept only the in-frame ones, dropping some. Of about 220,000 clones in the sample, 75% were seen once. Sequencing was carried out using PBMCs. The receptors originated from a woman aged 25-40 years in good health and CMV-seronegative.

This clone has more than one count but fewer than ten. The V call is TRBV6-5, the J call TRBJ2-1, with 10 bases fitting TRBD2. The V gene end was trimmed by 5 bases and the J gene end by 5 bases; junction bases not matched to a gene: 6. This CDR3 has 15 amino acids. Germline-derived CDR1 and CDR2 are MNHEY and SVGAGI. The CDR3 DNA is TGTGCCAGCAGTGTGGTAGCGGGGGGACACAATGAGCAGTTCTTC. Translated: CASSVVAGGHNEQFF.

This sequence joins TRBV5-1 and TRBJ2-1; 10 positions match TRBD2. The CDR3 contains 16 residues. With 4 bases clipped from V and 12 bases from J, the junction kept 16 bases outside the gene matches. The V gene's germline CDR1 is SGHRS and CDR2 YFSETQ. The CDR3, as DNA: TGCGCCAGCAGCCCTCTGCAGCACTTTAGCGGGGGGTCGCAGTTCTTC. Residues: CASSPLQHFSGGSQFF.

This sequence joins TRBV30 and TRBJ2-3, with D possibly being TRBD2 (5 bases). V gave up 0 bases and J gave up 5 bases, with 12 bases separating them. Germline V gene data show CDR1 as GTSNPN and CDR2 as SVGIG (reference sequence). The CDR3 extends over 14 amino acids. CDR3 in amino acids: CAWSVLGIEDTQYF. The CDR3 nucleotides read TGTGCCTGGAGTGTACTAGGGATTGAAGATACGCAGTATTTT. Using reference TRBV30 and TRBJ2-3 for the parts outside the CDR3, the full variable domain is SQTIHQWPATLVQPVGSPLSLECTVEGTSNPNLYWYRQAAGRGLQLLFYSVGIGQISSEVPQNLSASRPQDRQFILSSKKLLLSDSGFYLCAWSVLGIEDTQYFGPGTRLTVL.

As concerns this clone: The germline gene is not matched at one end of the junction; a read error may be the cause. The chain couples TRBV7-9 to TRBJ2-7, with a tentative D call TRBD2 (6 bases). CDR1 SEHNR and CDR2 FQNEAQ come from the germline V gene (reference sequence). The CDR3 is made up of 14 amino acids. CDR3 sequence: CSSSLGRLGGEQYF. The CDR3 DNA sequence: TGTTCCAGCAGCTTAGGAAGGCTGGGAGGCGAGCAGTACTTC.

The V call is TRBV5-6, the J call TRBJ2-1; tentative D call: TRBD1 (6 bases). Germline V gene data show CDR1 as SGHDT and CDR2 as YYEEEE. The CDR3 loop spans 14 amino acids. Trimming shortened V by 1 base and J by 7 bases, and 12 bases separated the two germline ends. CDR3 bases: TGTGCCAGCAGCTTGACCCACAGGGAAAATGAGCAGTTCTTC. Translating gives CASSLTHRENEQFF. The full variable domain, completed using reference TRBV5-6 and TRBJ2-1, is DAGVTQSPTHLIKTRGQQVTLRCSPKSGHDTVSWYQQALGQGPQFIFQYYEEEERQRGNFPDRFSGHQFPNYSSELNVNALLLGDSALYLCASSLTHRENEQFFGPGTRLTVL.

The CDR3 region has the DNA TGTGCCATCAGGGAGACTCAAGGCTACACCTTC. This encodes CAIRETQGYTF. V gene TRBV10-3 combines with J gene TRBJ1-2, with D hard to call. Germline CDR1 is ENHRY and CDR2 is SYGVKD. The CDR3 is made up of 11 amino acids. V was trimmed by 6 bases and J by 8 bases, leaving 10 bases between them.

The chain has TRBV28 and TRBJ2-5; D may be TRBD1 (6 bases). Germline assignment: CDR1 MDHEN and CDR2 SYDVKM. Trimming removed 4 bases from V and 7 bases from J, with 19 bases in between. The CDR3 is made up of 15 amino acids. CDR3 coding DNA: TGTGCCAGCAGTTCGACACGGTGGACAGAGGGGACCCAGTACTTC. Translation gives CASSSTRWTEGTQYF.

This chain links TRBV9 with TRBJ1-4, with D unresolved. The V gene's germline CDR1 is SGDLS and CDR2 YYNGEE. Trimming took 4 bases from V and 8 from J, leaving 21 bases between them. The CDR3 loop spans 16 amino acids. The CDR3 loop reads CASSPELVGGGEKLFF. CDR3 in DNA: TGTGCCAGCAGCCCCGAGTTAGTCGGAGGTGGAGAAAAACTGTTTTTT.

The genes are TRBV5-4 and TRBJ1-5; no firm D call. The V gene lost 3 bases and the J gene lost 6 bases, with 16 bases spanning the gap. Germline V lookup: CDR1 SGHNT, CDR2 YYREEE (reference sequence). The CDR3 runs to 15 residues. CDR3 in amino acids: CASSYARGLGQPQHF. DNA of the CDR3: TGTGCCAGCAGCTACGCACGAGGATTGGGTCAGCCCCAGCATTTT.